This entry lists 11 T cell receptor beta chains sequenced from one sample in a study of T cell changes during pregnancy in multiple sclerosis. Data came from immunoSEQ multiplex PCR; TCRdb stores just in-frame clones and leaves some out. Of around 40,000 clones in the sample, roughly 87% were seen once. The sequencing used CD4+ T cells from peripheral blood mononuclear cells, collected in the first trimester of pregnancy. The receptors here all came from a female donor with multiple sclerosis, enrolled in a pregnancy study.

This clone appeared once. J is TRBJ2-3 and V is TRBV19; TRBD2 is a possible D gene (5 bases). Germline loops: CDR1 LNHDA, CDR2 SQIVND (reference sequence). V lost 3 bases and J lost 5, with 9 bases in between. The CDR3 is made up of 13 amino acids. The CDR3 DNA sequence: TGTGCCAGTAGTATTGCGGGTATAGATACGCAGTATTTT. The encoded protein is CASSIAGIDTQYF.

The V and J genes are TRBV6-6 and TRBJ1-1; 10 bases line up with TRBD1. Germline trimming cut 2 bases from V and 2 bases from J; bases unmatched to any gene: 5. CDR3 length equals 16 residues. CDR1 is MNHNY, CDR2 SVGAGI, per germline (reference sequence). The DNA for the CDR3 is TGTGCCAGCAGTTACGAGACAGGGGGCTATAACACTGAAGCTTTCTTT. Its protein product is CASSYETGGYNTEAFF.

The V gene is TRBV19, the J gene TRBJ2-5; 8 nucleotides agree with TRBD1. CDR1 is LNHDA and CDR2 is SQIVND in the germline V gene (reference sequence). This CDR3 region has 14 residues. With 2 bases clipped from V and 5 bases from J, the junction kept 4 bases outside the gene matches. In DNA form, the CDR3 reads TGTGCCAGTAGTATAACAGGGGGGCAGGAGACCCAGTACTTC. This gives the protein CASSITGGQETQYF.

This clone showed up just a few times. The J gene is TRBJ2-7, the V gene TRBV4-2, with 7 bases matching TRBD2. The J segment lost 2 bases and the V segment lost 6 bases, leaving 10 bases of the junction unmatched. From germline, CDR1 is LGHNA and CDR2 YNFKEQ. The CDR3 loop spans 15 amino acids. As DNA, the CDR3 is TGTGCCAGCAGAAGGGCGGGAGCAGACGCCTACGAGCAGTACTTC. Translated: CASRRAGADAYEQYF.

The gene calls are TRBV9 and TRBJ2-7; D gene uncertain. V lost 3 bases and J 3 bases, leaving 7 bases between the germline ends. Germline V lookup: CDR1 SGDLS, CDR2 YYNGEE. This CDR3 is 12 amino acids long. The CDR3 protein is CASSATVYEQYF. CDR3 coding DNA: TGTGCCAGCAGCGCCACAGTCTACGAGCAGTACTTC.

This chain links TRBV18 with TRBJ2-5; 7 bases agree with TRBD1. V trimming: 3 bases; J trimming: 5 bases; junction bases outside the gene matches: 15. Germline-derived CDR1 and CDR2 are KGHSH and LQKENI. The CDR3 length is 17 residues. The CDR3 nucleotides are TGTGCCAGCTCACCCCGGGCAGGGGGAACGCCAACGGAGACCCAGTACTTC. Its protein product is CASSPRAGGTPTETQYF.

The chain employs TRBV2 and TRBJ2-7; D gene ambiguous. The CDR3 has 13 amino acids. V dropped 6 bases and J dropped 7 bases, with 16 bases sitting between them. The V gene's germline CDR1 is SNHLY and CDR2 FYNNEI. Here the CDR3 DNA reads TGTGCCAGCAGCCCTAAAAGCTACGGGGAGCAGTACTTC. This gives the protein CASSPKSYGEQYF.

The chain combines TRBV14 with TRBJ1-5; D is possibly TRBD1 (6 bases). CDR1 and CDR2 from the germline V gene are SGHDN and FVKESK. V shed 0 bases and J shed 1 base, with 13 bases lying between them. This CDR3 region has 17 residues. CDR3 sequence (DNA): TGTGCCAGCAGCCAAGATGCGGGGGGCAAGAGCAATCAGCCCCAGCATTTT. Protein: CASSQDAGGKSNQPQHF.

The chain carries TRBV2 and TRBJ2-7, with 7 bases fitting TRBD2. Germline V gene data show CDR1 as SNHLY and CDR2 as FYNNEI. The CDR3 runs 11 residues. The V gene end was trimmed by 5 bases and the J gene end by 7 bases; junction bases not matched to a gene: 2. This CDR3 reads CASSPGGEQYF. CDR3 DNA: TGTGCCAGCAGTCCCGGGGGGGAGCAGTACTTC.

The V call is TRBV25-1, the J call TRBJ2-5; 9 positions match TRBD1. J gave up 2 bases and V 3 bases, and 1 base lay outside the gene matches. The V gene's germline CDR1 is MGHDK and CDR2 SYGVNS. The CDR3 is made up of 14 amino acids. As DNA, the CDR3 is TGTGCCAGCAGTGAGGGACAGGGTCAAGAGACCCAGTACTTC. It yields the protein CASSEGQGQETQYF.

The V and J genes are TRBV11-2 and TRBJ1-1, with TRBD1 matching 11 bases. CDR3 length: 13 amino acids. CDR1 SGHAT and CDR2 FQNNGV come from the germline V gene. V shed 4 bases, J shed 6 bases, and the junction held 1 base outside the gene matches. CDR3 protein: CASSWGQGAEAFF. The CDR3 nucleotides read TGTGCCAGCAGCTGGGGACAGGGGGCTGAAGCTTTCTTT. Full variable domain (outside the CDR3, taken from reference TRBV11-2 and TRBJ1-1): EAGVAQSPRYKIIEKRQSVAFWCNPISGHATLYWYQQILGQGPKLLIQFQNNGVVDDSQLPKDRFSAERLKGVDSTLKIQPAKLEDSAVYLCASSWGQGAEAFFGQGTRLTVV.